This TCR beta chain derives from a study of cytotoxic CD8 clonotypes in ibrutinib-treated CLL. General observations from the study: Sampling schedules were unmatched across sustained-remission and progressing patients. Elevated clonality accompanied ibrutinib response, with a return toward baseline values at progression.

CDR3 length: 12 residues. Germline-derived CDR1 and CDR2 are ENHRY and SYGVKD. Trimming took 10 bases from V and 6 from J, leaving 14 bases between them. Concerning this clone itself: Its antigen is as yet unknown.

With sequencing, the targeted depth ranged from 1 in 200,000 to 1 in 1 million T cells. Generated by immunoSEQ multiplex PCR, the TCRdb table keeps only in-frame clones and is missing some. The repertoire holds roughly 250,000 clones, with 70% as singletons. Sequenced here: PBMCs, sampled after 24 months of ibrutinib treatment. The sequence was obtained from a human donor with chronic lymphocytic leukemia. The chain joins TRBV10-3 to TRBJ2-3, with TRBD2 as a possible D gene (5 bases). The CDR3 bases are TGTGCCAGCTCTAGCTCTGAGGATACGCAGTATTTT. Its protein product is CASSSSEDTQYF.